The next 30 T cell receptor beta chains were all read from a single sample in a study of molecular identifiers for immune sequencing clone quantification. TCRdb re-derived calls from the PCR reads in MiXCR, one entry per CDR3 protein. The repertoire holds about 320,000 distinct CDR3 sequences, with roughly a quarter as singletons. The specimen was naive CD8+ T cells from blood, with Jurkat cell RNA spiked in. Subset specified: FACS-sorted CD8+CD4-CCR7+CD45RA+ naive T cells. These receptors were collected from a human donor in good health. Some libraries in this study had Jurkat cell RNA spiked in.

V gene TRBV6-2 or TRBV6-3 combines with J gene TRBJ1-2, with unresolved D. The V gene lost 6 bases and the J gene lost 3 bases, with 11 bases spanning the gap. This CDR3 comprises 13 residues. Germline CDR1 is MNHEY and CDR2 is SVGEGT. CDR3 nucleotides: TGTGCCAGCAGCGCCGACACTTACTATGGCTACACCTTC. Translating gives CASSADTYYGYTF.

This clonotype was observed at least ten times. V is TRBV9 and J is TRBJ1-5; D gene ambiguous. Germline V lookup: CDR1 SGDLS, CDR2 YYNGEE. This CDR3 is built from 13 residues. The V end was cut by 7 bases, the J end by 1 base, with 9 bases between. The CDR3 sequence is CASAAGSNQPQHF. CDR3 DNA sequence: TGTGCCAGCGCCGCGGGGAGCAATCAGCCCCAGCATTTT.

This clonotype showed up many times. The genes are TRBV27 and TRBJ2-2; D might be TRBD1 (5 bases). The CDR3 has 16 amino acids. Germline V gene sequence: CDR1 MNHEY, CDR2 SMNVEV (reference sequence). Trimming took off 6 bases at V and 3 bases at J, with 17 bases between the two ends. In DNA, the CDR3 is TGTGCCAGCAGGGGATCCAAAGACAGTTACACCGGGGAGCTGTTTTTT. This translates into CASRGSKDSYTGELFF.

This clonotype occurred a few times. The V and J genes are TRBV7-9 and TRBJ2-7; D not resolved. V was cut by 1 base and J by 5 bases, with 9 bases left in between. CDR3 size: 13 residues. CDR1 SEHNR and CDR2 FQNEAQ come from the germline V gene (reference sequence). In DNA, the CDR3 is TGTGCCAGCAGCTTAGAGTTGGGTGACGAGCAGTACTTC. Its protein product is CASSLELGDEQYF.

In this sample, this clonotype turned up a few times. The genes are TRBV11-2 and TRBJ2-1; 14 bases are shared with TRBD2. In germline, CDR1 is SGHAT, CDR2 FQNNGV. The trim removed 5 bases at V and 6 bases at J, leaving 9 bases unmatched. This CDR3 is 17 amino acids long. The CDR3 DNA reads TGTGCCAGCAGCCCCCCAAGGGGGACTAGCGGGAGCAATGAGCAGTTCTTC. The encoded protein is CASSPPRGTSGSNEQFF.

This clonotype was seen repeatedly, ten times or more. The chain is built from TRBV7-9 and TRBJ2-4; D is possibly TRBD2 (6 bases). The CDR3 covers 11 residues. From germline, CDR1 is SEHNR and CDR2 FQNEAQ (reference sequence). V was clipped by 1 base and J by 15 bases, with 10 bases between them. The CDR3 loop reads CASSLGGVSYF. CDR3 bases: TGTGCCAGCAGCTTAGGCGGGGTTTCGTACTTC.

This clonotype was counted many times. The chain combines TRBV12-5 with TRBJ1-1; maybe TRBD1 (6 bases). Between the trimmed V and J ends, which lost 1 base and 5 bases, there was a span of 20 bases. Germline CDR1 is LGHNT and CDR2 is FRNRAP. This CDR3 spans 17 amino acids. This CDR3 reads CASGLAWRGAEVTEAFF. In nucleotides, the CDR3 is TGTGCTAGTGGTTTGGCCTGGCGGGGGGCAGAGGTGACTGAAGCTTTCTTT. The full variable domain, rest sourced from reference TRBV12-5 and TRBJ1-1, is DARVTQTPRHKVTEMGQEVTMRCQPILGHNTVFWYRQTMMQGLELLAYFRNRAPLDDSGMPKDRFSAEMPDATLATLKIQPSEPRDSAVYFCASGLAWRGAEVTEAFFGQGTRLTVV.

This clonotype showed up just a few times. The chain links TRBV7-9 to TRBJ2-5; 14 bases align to TRBD2. V gave up 5 bases and J gave up 4 bases; unmatched junction bases: 6. This CDR3 is 16 amino acids long. Looked up from germline, CDR1 is SEHNR and CDR2 is FQNEAQ (reference sequence). The CDR3 protein is CASSRGLAGVGETQYF. The CDR3 coding sequence is TGTGCCAGCAGCAGGGGACTAGCGGGAGTCGGAGAGACCCAGTACTTC.

This clonotype was picked up many times. This rearrangement joins TRBV13 to TRBJ2-2, with TRBD1 identical over 7 bases. The CDR3 spans 17 residues. Germline assignment: CDR1 PRHDT and CDR2 FYEKMQ (reference sequence). V trimming: 0 bases; J trimming: 0 bases; junction bases outside the gene matches: 4. Here the CDR3 reads CASSLGDRSPNTGELFF. CDR3 DNA: TGTGCCAGCAGCTTAGGGGACAGGTCACCGAACACCGGGGAGCTGTTTTTT.

The chain joins TRBV7-8 to TRBJ2-3; 12 nucleotides line up with TRBD2. The CDR3 has 16 amino acids. V was clipped by 5 bases and J by 4 bases; unmatched bases: 7. Germline CDR1 reads SGHVS; CDR2 reads FQNEAQ. CDR3 sequence: CASSTSTSGGSDTQYF. The CDR3 nucleotides are TGTGCCAGCAGCACCTCGACTAGCGGGGGCTCAGATACGCAGTATTTT.

This clonotype was recorded many times. The chain joins TRBV20-1 to TRBJ1-1; D is ambiguous. V was clipped by 6 bases and J by 0 bases, with 11 bases between them. Germline V lookup: CDR1 DFQATT, CDR2 SNEGSKA (reference sequence). CDR3 length: 13 residues. The CDR3 region has the DNA TGCAGTGCCCAGAAGAGTTTGAACACTGAAGCTTTCTTT. Encoded protein: CSAQKSLNTEAFF.

The V call is TRBV5-1, the J call TRBJ1-3, with 7 bases aligning to TRBD1. CDR1 and CDR2 from the germline V gene are SGHRS and YFSETQ. After removal of 2 bases from V and 0 bases from J, the junction contained 2 bases not matched to a gene. CDR3 length: 15 amino acids. The CDR3 DNA reads TGCGCCAGCAGCTTACAGGGGAGCTCTGGAAACACCATATATTTT. It is translated as CASSLQGSSGNTIYF.

The V call is TRBV9, the J call TRBJ2-3; D remains ambiguous. The CDR3 spans 14 residues. The V and J ends lost 3 bases and 2 bases respectively, with 10 bases between them. The germline CDR1 and CDR2 sequences are SGDLS and YYNGEE. This CDR3 is CASSDGYDTDTQYF. The CDR3 bases are TGTGCCAGCAGCGACGGATATGACACAGATACGCAGTATTTT.

Turning to this clonotype: A read error may explain this, as a much larger clone is one base away. The CDR3 DNA reads as TGTGCCAGCACCTCCCTTCGTAGGGGGGGGAACACCGGGGAGCTGTGTTTT. Protein product: CASTSLRRGGNTGELCF. This chain connects TRBV7-6 to TRBJ2-2; maybe TRBD2 (7 bases). This CDR3 has 17 residues. Germline loops: CDR1 SGHVS, CDR2 FNYEAQ.

The chain employs TRBV14 and TRBJ2-7; 7 bases map to TRBD1. The ends lost 0 bases at V and 1 base at J; junction bases unmatched: 3. Germline V gene data show CDR1 as SGHDN and CDR2 as FVKESK. This CDR3 has 15 residues. CDR3 loop: CASSQETGASYEQYF. The CDR3 DNA reads as TGTGCCAGCAGCCAAGAAACAGGGGCGTCCTACGAGCAGTACTTC.

The chain couples TRBV29-1 to TRBJ2-7, with a tentative D call TRBD1 (5 bases). Trimming stripped 6 bases from V and 0 bases from J, with 6 bases between. CDR1 is SQVTM and CDR2 is ANQGSEA in the germline V gene. The CDR3 is 11 amino acids. CDR3 sequence: CSVDISYEQYF. The CDR3 DNA sequence: TGCAGCGTGGACATCTCCTACGAGCAGTACTTC.

This clonotype has a count of ten or more. The rearrangement links TRBV7-8 to TRBJ1-5; D uncertain. CDR1 SGHVS and CDR2 FQNEAQ come from the germline V gene. V lost 1 base and J lost 0, with 4 bases in between. This CDR3 contains 14 residues. The CDR3 is CASSLGASNQPQHF. As DNA, the CDR3 is TGTGCCAGCAGCTTAGGGGCTAGCAATCAGCCCCAGCATTTT.

Note on this clonotype: This likely comes from a read error, as the CDR3 has no conserved phenylalanine or tryptophan at its end. The CDR3 DNA follows: TGTGCCAGCCCTAATCAAGAGATGAACACTGAAGCTTTCTAT. It specifies CASPNQEMNTEAFY. The chain recombines TRBV6-1 with TRBJ1-1; D unclear. The length of the CDR3 is 14 residues. V was clipped by 8 bases and J by 0 bases, with 13 bases between them. Germline V gene data show CDR1 as MNHNS and CDR2 as SASEGT.

This clonotype was detected ten times or more. The chain uses TRBV2 and TRBJ2-3; unclear D gene. Germline V gene data show CDR1 as SNHLY and CDR2 as FYNNEI. V lost 0 bases and J 0 bases, leaving 10 bases between the germline ends. The CDR3 has 16 amino acids. This CDR3 reads CASSEAQSWSTDTQYF. The CDR3 coding sequence is TGTGCCAGCAGTGAAGCGCAATCGTGGAGCACAGATACGCAGTATTTT.

This clonotype was counted only a few times. The J gene is TRBJ2-3, the V gene TRBV7-9, with 9 positions matching TRBD1. Germline assignment: CDR1 SEHNR and CDR2 FQNEAQ (reference sequence). CDR3 size: 13 residues. V was pared by 8 bases and J by 6 bases, with 6 bases of the junction left unmatched. The CDR3 reads CASLGTGRDTQYF. CDR3 bases: TGTGCCAGCCTCGGGACAGGGCGCGATACGCAGTATTTT.

The chain carries TRBV7-9 and TRBJ2-7, with D hard to call. V shed 5 bases and J shed 2 bases, with 13 bases lying between them. Germline V gives CDR1 SEHNR, CDR2 FQNEAQ (reference sequence). The CDR3 runs to 14 residues. CDR3 nucleotides: TGTGCCAGCAGCCCCGATGATGGACCCTACGAGCAGTACTTC. The encoded protein is CASSPDDGPYEQYF.

This clonotype was recorded many times. This chain links TRBV12-3 or TRBV12-4 with TRBJ1-5; D not resolved. This CDR3 contains 12 residues. Trimming removed 2 bases at V and 6 bases at J, with 5 bases between. In DNA form, the CDR3 reads TGTGCCAGCAGTTTATGGAGTCAGCCCCAGCATTTT. Encoded protein: CASSLWSQPQHF.

With respect to this clonotype: A read error may explain this, as a much larger clone is one base away. The genes are TRBV7-9 and TRBJ2-3; a possible D gene is TRBD2 (6 bases). Trimming left V 9 bases short and J 1 base short, with 17 bases between. CDR1 is SEHNR, CDR2 FQNEAQ, per germline (reference sequence). The CDR3 totals 15 residues. The CDR3 here is CARSRLVGGTDTQYF. The CDR3 DNA follows: TGTGCCAGGAGCCGACTAGTTGGTGGCACAGATACGCAGTATTTT.

This clonotype was seen many times. The chain joins TRBV29-1 to TRBJ2-2; no clear D gene. From germline, CDR1 is SQVTM and CDR2 ANQGSEA. The CDR3 spans 14 residues. V was shortened by 4 bases and J by 0 bases, with 9 bases between the two germline ends. The CDR3 spells CSVAETPNTGELFF. The CDR3 nucleotides read TGCAGCGTTGCGGAGACCCCGAACACCGGGGAGCTGTTTTTT.

To note about this clonotype: A much larger clonotype is one base distant, so this may be a read error. The chain carries TRBV28 and TRBJ2-7; 7 bases agree with TRBD1. CDR1 and CDR2 (germline): MDHEN, SYDVKM. The CDR3 is 15 residues long. V gave up 5 bases and J gave up 3 bases; unmatched junction bases: 10. CDR3 sequence reads: CASSPTRDSNYEQYF. The CDR3 region has the DNA TGTGCCAGCAGTCCAACCCGGGACAGTAACTACGAGCAGTACTTC.

This clonotype was recorded a few times. The genes are TRBV29-1 and TRBJ2-3; no firm D call. Germline CDR1 and CDR2: SQVTM and ANQGSEA. The CDR3 length is 11 residues. V lost 0 bases, J lost 11 bases, and 9 bases lay in between. The DNA of the CDR3 is TGCAGCGTTGAAGAGGGTAAGGGGCAGTATTTT. This codes for CSVEEGKGQYF.

V usage is TRBV24-1 and J usage is TRBJ2-2; no clear D gene. Germline loops: CDR1 KGHDR, CDR2 SFDVKD. This CDR3 has 13 residues. Trimming stripped 5 bases from V and 6 bases from J, with 9 bases between. The DNA of the CDR3 is TGTGCCACCAGTGGAAGGAGTTCCGGGGAGCTGTTTTTT. Translated, it gives CATSGRSSGELFF.

This clonotype has a count of ten or more. The genes are TRBV2 and TRBJ2-6, with D possibly being TRBD1 or TRBD2 (5 bases each). Per the germline V gene, CDR1 is SNHLY and CDR2 is FYNNEI. The CDR3 consists of 16 residues. With 7 bases removed from V and 0 bases from J, the gap between germline ends came to 13 bases. The CDR3 bases are TGTGCCAGCAAGGGGACGCCGGCCTCTGGGGCCAACGTCCTGACTTTC. Amino acids: CASKGTPASGANVLTF.

This sequence joins TRBV30 and TRBJ2-7; TRBD1 is a possible D gene (5 bases). CDR3 length: 13 residues. Per the germline V gene, CDR1 is GTSNPN and CDR2 is SVGIG (reference sequence). V gave up 0 bases and J gave up 4 bases, with 10 bases separating them. CDR3 in DNA: TGTGCCTGGAGTGTCGGCAGGGCTTACGAGCAGTACTTC. This translates into CAWSVGRAYEQYF. Full variable domain (rest looked up from reference TRBV30 and TRBJ2-7): SQTIHQWPATLVQPVGSPLSLECTVEGTSNPNLYWYRQAAGRGLQLLFYSVGIGQISSEVPQNLSASRPQDRQFILSSKKLLLSDSGFYLCAWSVGRAYEQYFGPGTRLTVT.

This clonotype was observed a handful of times. The chain has TRBV4-3 and TRBJ2-4; 7 bases agree with TRBD1. This CDR3 is built from 18 residues. Per the germline V gene, CDR1 is LGHNA and CDR2 is YSLEER. V shed 0 bases, J shed 0 bases, and the junction held 8 bases outside the gene matches. CDR3 region: CASSQERSWTGAKNIQYF. In DNA form, the CDR3 reads TGCGCCAGCAGCCAAGAAAGAAGTTGGACAGGAGCCAAAAACATTCAGTACTTC.